These 32 T cell receptor beta chains share one sample of origin, sequenced in a study of siplizumab effects on memory and regulatory T cells. Generated by immunoSEQ multiplex PCR, the TCRdb table keeps only in-frame clones and is missing some. The repertoire holds around 97,000 clones, with roughly 94% as singletons. Sequenced sample: non-Treg CD4+ T cells sorted from blood. These receptors all come from a human donor in good health.

V is TRBV15 and J is TRBJ2-1, with 9 bases identical to TRBD2. V trimming: 3 bases; J trimming: 5 bases; junction bases outside the gene matches: 17. This CDR3 has 19 residues. The germline CDR1 and CDR2 sequences are LNHNV and YYDKDF (reference sequence). CDR3 protein: CATSSGDLLRLAGNNEQFF. The CDR3 bases are TGTGCCACCAGCAGTGGGGACCTCCTCCGGCTAGCGGGGAACAATGAGCAGTTCTTC.

The CDR3 DNA reads as TGTGCCAGCAGCTTAGCGCTGCCAGGCCACTCTGGAAACACCATATATTTT. Translated, it gives CASSLALPGHSGNTIYF. The chain employs TRBV7-8 and TRBJ1-3; D ambiguous. This CDR3 is 17 amino acids long. The germline V gene encodes CDR1 SGHVS and CDR2 FQNEAQ. V lost 0 bases, J lost 0 bases, and 12 bases lay in between.

The chain is built from TRBV18 and TRBJ2-5; no clear D gene. This CDR3 has 15 amino acids. Germline values: CDR1 KGHSH, CDR2 LQKENI. Trimming cost V 6 bases and J 2 bases, with 16 bases left between them. The CDR3 loop is CASSQRMDGQETQYF. Written as DNA, the CDR3 is TGTGCCAGCTCCCAACGGATGGACGGACAAGAGACCCAGTACTTC.

The chain carries TRBV6-5 and TRBJ1-1; D is undetermined. The CDR3 is made up of 13 amino acids. CDR1 is MNHEY, CDR2 SVGAGI, per germline. The V and J ends lost 2 bases and 1 base respectively, with 5 bases between them. The CDR3 DNA reads as TGTGCCAGCAGTTACGGGCCGAACACTGAAGCTTTCTTT. Encoded protein: CASSYGPNTEAFF.

V and J are TRBV20-1 and TRBJ2-7; D remains ambiguous. The CDR3 runs to 11 residues. Per germline, CDR1 DFQATT and CDR2 SNEGSKA (reference sequence). Trimming took 7 bases from V and 3 from J, leaving 10 bases between them. CDR3 nucleotides: TGCAGTGGCCTGCAGGACTACGAGCAGTACTTC. It codes for CSGLQDYEQYF.

The V gene is TRBV5-6, the J gene TRBJ2-7; weak D call: TRBD1 (5 bases). The CDR3 length is 14 residues. V lost 4 bases to trimming and J lost 0 bases, with 11 bases between them. Germline CDR1 reads SGHDT; CDR2 reads YYEEEE. The CDR3 is CASSLRQNSYEQYF. CDR3 coding DNA: TGTGCCAGCAGCCTACGACAGAACTCCTACGAGCAGTACTTC.

The gene calls are TRBV7-3 and TRBJ1-1, with unresolved D. The CDR3 sequence is 14 residues long. V lost 5 bases to trimming and J lost 7 bases, with 17 bases between them. Germline-derived CDR1 and CDR2 are SGHTA and FQGTGA. The CDR3 here is CASSPVAVGGEAFF. The CDR3 DNA reads TGTGCCAGCAGCCCTGTGGCGGTGGGCGGTGAAGCTTTCTTT.

The rearrangement links TRBV7-3 to TRBJ2-3; the D gene is possibly TRBD1 (6 bases). The CDR3 contains 19 residues. Deletions cut 5 bases from V and 2 bases from J, with 26 bases between. Looked up from germline, CDR1 is SGHTA and CDR2 is FQGTGA. As DNA, the CDR3 is TGTGCCAGCAGCCTTACTACTCCCGGGACACCTAAGAACACAGATACGCAGTATTTT. It encodes CASSLTTPGTPKNTDTQYF.

On this clone: Just one base apart from a much larger clone, this may be a read error. This chain links TRBV27 with TRBJ1-3; possible D gene TRBD1, 5 bases. In germline, CDR1 is MNHEY, CDR2 SMNVEV (reference sequence). CDR3 length: 16 amino acids. This CDR3 is CVSSLGSGATRNTIYF. CDR3 coding DNA: TGTGTCAGCAGTTTAGGTTCTGGGGCTACTAGAAACACCATATATTTT.

The chain uses TRBV18 and TRBJ2-7; D gene ambiguous. Germline CDR1 is KGHSH and CDR2 is LQKENI. Trimming left V 3 bases short and J 1 base short, with 7 bases between. The CDR3 sequence is 13 residues long. This CDR3 reads CASSPGPSYEQYF. The CDR3 nucleotides read TGTGCCAGCTCACCCGGGCCTTCCTACGAGCAGTACTTC.

The chain employs TRBV6-5 and TRBJ1-1; 10 bases align to TRBD1. The germline V gene has CDR1 MNHEY and CDR2 SVGAGI. This CDR3 is 15 amino acids long. V was pared by 7 bases and J by 11 bases, with 16 bases of the junction left unmatched. The CDR3 region is CASTQASTGGWRAFF. DNA for the CDR3: TGTGCCAGCACCCAAGCTTCGACAGGGGGCTGGCGGGCTTTCTTT.

The genes are TRBV28 and TRBJ1-4, with 9 nucleotides matching TRBD1. The V segment lost 6 bases and the J segment 4 bases; nucleotides outside the gene matches: 15. The CDR3 loop spans 18 amino acids. CDR1 and CDR2 from the germline V gene are MDHEN and SYDVKM. The CDR3, as DNA: TGTGCCAGCAGCCCGTCCCGGGACAGGGAAGGATTTAATGAAAAACTGTTTTTT. Amino acid sequence: CASSPSRDREGFNEKLFF.

This rearrangement joins TRBV19 to TRBJ1-5; TRBD1 is a possible D gene (5 bases). Trimming removed 1 base from V and 2 bases from J, with 21 bases in between. The germline V gene has CDR1 LNHDA and CDR2 SQIVND (reference sequence). The CDR3 is 19 residues long. The DNA of the CDR3 is TGTGCCAGTAGTATAGTTTTCGGGGGTCGTGGTTGGGGCAATCAGCCCCAGCATTTT. Protein product: CASSIVFGGRGWGNQPQHF. Based on the CDR3 plus reference TRBV19 and TRBJ1-5, the full variable domain is DGGITQSPKYLFRKEGQNVTLSCEQNLNHDAMYWYRQDPGQGLRLIYYSQIVNDFQKGDIAEGYSVSREKKESFPLTVTSAQKNPTAFYLCASSIVFGGRGWGNQPQHFGDGTRLSIL.

This clone was seen a single time. The chain has TRBV5-4 and TRBJ2-2; D unclear. V was pared by 0 bases and J by 7 bases, with 10 bases between. The CDR3 loop spans 14 amino acids. The germline V gene encodes CDR1 SGHNT and CDR2 YYREEE (reference sequence). The CDR3 is CASSLEHLRGELFF. CDR3 nucleotide sequence: TGTGCCAGCAGCTTGGAGCATTTACGCGGGGAGCTGTTTTTT.

The chain links TRBV18 to TRBJ2-7; 13 nucleotides agree with TRBD2. Losses at the gene ends were 2 bases for V and 4 bases for J; bases not matched to a gene: 2. CDR1 is KGHSH and CDR2 is LQKENI in the germline V gene. The CDR3 consists of 15 residues. The CDR3 DNA reads TGTGCCAGCTCACCATGGACTAGCGGGGGTTACGAGCAGTACTTC. As protein: CASSPWTSGGYEQYF.

CDR3 region: CASSIRILAGRNEQFF. In DNA form, the CDR3 reads TGTGCCAGTAGTATAAGAATCCTAGCGGGACGCAATGAGCAGTTCTTC. V and J are TRBV19 and TRBJ2-1, with 9 bases that match TRBD2. CDR1 LNHDA and CDR2 SQIVND come from the germline V gene (reference sequence). Trimming removed 2 bases from V and 6 bases from J; junction bases left unmatched: 8. CDR3 length: 16 residues.

The chain combines TRBV29-1 with TRBJ2-7; 8 nucleotides match TRBD1. Germline V gene data show CDR1 as SQVTM and CDR2 as ANQGSEA. The CDR3 is made up of 14 amino acids. Losses at the gene ends were 5 bases for V and 3 bases for J; bases not matched to a gene: 9. The CDR3, as DNA: TGCAGCGTTACCCATGGGACAGGAGGCTACGAGCAGTACTTC. The encoded protein is CSVTHGTGGYEQYF.

The chain links TRBV20-1 to TRBJ2-1; D not resolved. The germline gives CDR1 DFQATT, CDR2 SNEGSKA (reference sequence). This CDR3 has 11 residues. The V and J ends lost 2 bases and 2 bases respectively, with 1 base between them. The chain's CDR3 is CSARTYNEQFF. CDR3 in DNA: TGCAGTGCTAGAACCTACAATGAGCAGTTCTTC.

The chain combines TRBV11-1 with TRBJ2-1, with D perhaps matching TRBD2 (6 bases). CDR3 size: 15 residues. Looked up from germline, CDR1 is SGHAT and CDR2 is FQDESV (reference sequence). Between the trimmed V and J ends, which lost 1 base and 9 bases, there was a span of 16 bases. DNA of the CDR3: TGTGCCAGCAGCTTAGACGGGAGCCGGGTCAGTGAGCAGTTCTTC. Residues: CASSLDGSRVSEQFF.

V usage is TRBV30 and J usage is TRBJ1-4; 10 nucleotides line up with TRBD1. The CDR3 has 16 amino acids. The ends lost 7 bases at V and 7 bases at J; junction bases unmatched: 15. Germline lookup yields CDR1 GTSNPN and CDR2 SVGIG (reference sequence). The CDR3 spells CASIGTGEVSGEKLFF. CDR3 DNA: TGTGCCTCGATAGGGACAGGGGAGGTCTCTGGTGAAAAACTGTTTTTT.

J is TRBJ2-3 and V is TRBV19; the D gene is possibly TRBD2 (6 bases). This CDR3 has 14 residues. The V gene lost 5 bases and the J gene lost 0 bases, with 9 bases spanning the gap. CDR1 and CDR2 from the germline V gene are LNHDA and SQIVND (reference sequence). CDR3: CASSLGGSTDTQYF. CDR3 bases: TGTGCCAGTAGTCTGGGGGGTAGCACAGATACGCAGTATTTT.

The chain has TRBV11-2 and TRBJ2-1; 10 bases are shared with TRBD2. Germline-derived CDR1 and CDR2 are SGHAT and FQNNGV. CDR3 length: 15 residues. The V and J ends lost 5 bases and 8 bases, in that order; junction bases with no gene match: 9. The CDR3 nucleotides read TGTGCCAGCAGCACGACCGGGACTAGCGCCCATGAGCAGTTCTTC. This encodes CASSTTGTSAHEQFF.

J is TRBJ2-7 and V is TRBV7-9; no clear D. Looked up from germline, CDR1 is SEHNR and CDR2 is FQNEAQ (reference sequence). V gave up 4 bases and J gave up 2 bases, with 9 bases separating them. The CDR3 totals 13 residues. The CDR3 coding sequence is TGTGCCAGCAGCTGGGATGATACCTACGAGCAGTACTTC. Protein product: CASSWDDTYEQYF. The variable domain in full, completed from reference TRBV7-9 and TRBJ2-7, reads DTGVSQNPRHKITKRGQNVTFRCDPISEHNRLYWYRQTLGQGPEFLTYFQNEAQLEKSRLLSDRFSAERPKGSFSTLEIQRTEQGDSAMYLCASSWDDTYEQYFGPGTRLTVT.

The chain combines TRBV6-5 with TRBJ1-5; TRBD1 matches at 10 bases. The CDR3 totals 15 residues. Losses at the gene ends were 6 bases for V and 3 bases for J; bases not matched to a gene: 5. Germline V gene data show CDR1 as MNHEY and CDR2 as SVGAGI. CDR3 sequence (DNA): TGTGCCAGCAGAGGACAGGGGGTGGTCAATCAGCCCCAGCATTTT. As protein: CASRGQGVVNQPQHF.

The genes are TRBV30 and TRBJ1-2; D remains unclear. V dropped 3 bases and J dropped 3 bases, with 23 bases sitting between them. In germline, CDR1 is GTSNPN, CDR2 SVGIG (reference sequence). This CDR3 has 17 amino acids. This CDR3 reads CAWRKDPNKGVDYGYTF. CDR3 sequence (DNA): TGTGCCTGGAGGAAAGATCCCAATAAGGGTGTTGACTATGGCTACACCTTC.

V and J are TRBV19 and TRBJ2-5; D call uncertain. In germline, CDR1 is LNHDA, CDR2 SQIVND (reference sequence). Between the trimmed V and J ends, which lost 8 bases and 0 bases, there was a span of 7 bases. The CDR3 has 12 amino acids. This chain's CDR3 is CASGRYQETQYF. The CDR3 DNA reads TGTGCCAGTGGAAGGTACCAAGAGACCCAGTACTTC.

CDR3 bases: TGCGCCAGCAGCGGGGGACTAGCGGGAGGGCCGAGAACCGGGGAGCTGTTTTTT. The encoded protein is CASSGGLAGGPRTGELFF. This chain links TRBV5-1 with TRBJ2-2; 16 positions match TRBD2. The CDR3 spans 18 residues. Germline-derived CDR1 and CDR2 are SGHRS and YFSETQ. Unmatched junction bases numbered 8, after V lost 4 bases and J lost 5 bases.

The chain is built from TRBV5-5 and TRBJ2-6; TRBD1 matches at 8 bases. Trimming at V came to 3 bases and at J to 2 bases, leaving 7 bases not matched to a gene. Germline CDR1 and CDR2: SGHKS and YYEKEE (reference sequence). The CDR3 sequence is 17 residues long. Here the CDR3 reads CASSSDDRGTGANVLTF. The DNA of the CDR3 is TGTGCCAGCAGCTCGGACGACAGGGGAACTGGGGCCAACGTCCTGACTTTC.

The chain combines TRBV5-5 with TRBJ1-4, with D possibly TRBD1 on 6 matching bases. This CDR3 comprises 15 residues. Germline CDR1 reads SGHKS; CDR2 reads YYEKEE (reference sequence). V lost 4 bases and J lost 2, with 12 bases in between. The CDR3 DNA reads as TGTGCCAGCAGCGGGGGACAAATGACTAATGAAAAACTGTTTTTT. Its protein product is CASSGGQMTNEKLFF.

This chain's CDR3 is CASSLDAPDTQYF. DNA of the CDR3: TGTGCCAGCAGCTTAGATGCGCCAGATACGCAGTATTTT. The chain has TRBV11-2 and TRBJ2-3, with no clear D. There are 13 residues in the CDR3. V was shortened by 0 bases and J by 4 bases, with 5 bases between the two germline ends. Germline CDR1 and CDR2: SGHAT and FQNNGV.

This clone was observed once. CDR3 in DNA: TGTGCCAGCAGTAAAGGGGGAAACACTGAAGCTTTCTTT. As protein: CASSKGGNTEAFF. The J gene is TRBJ1-1, the V gene TRBV25-1, with a weak D call TRBD1 (6 bases). The germline V gene has CDR1 MGHDK and CDR2 SYGVNS. V dropped 5 bases and J dropped 2 bases, with 9 bases sitting between them. This CDR3 is 13 amino acids long.

The J gene is TRBJ2-7, the V gene TRBV6-5; D is undetermined. CDR1 and CDR2 (germline): MNHEY, SVGAGI. The CDR3 has 15 amino acids. The V end was cut by 6 bases, the J end by 5 bases, with 20 bases between. The CDR3, as DNA: TGTGCCAGCAGCTACCGGGTCCCTAGTTCCAACGAGCAGTACTTC. It yields the protein CASSYRVPSSNEQYF.